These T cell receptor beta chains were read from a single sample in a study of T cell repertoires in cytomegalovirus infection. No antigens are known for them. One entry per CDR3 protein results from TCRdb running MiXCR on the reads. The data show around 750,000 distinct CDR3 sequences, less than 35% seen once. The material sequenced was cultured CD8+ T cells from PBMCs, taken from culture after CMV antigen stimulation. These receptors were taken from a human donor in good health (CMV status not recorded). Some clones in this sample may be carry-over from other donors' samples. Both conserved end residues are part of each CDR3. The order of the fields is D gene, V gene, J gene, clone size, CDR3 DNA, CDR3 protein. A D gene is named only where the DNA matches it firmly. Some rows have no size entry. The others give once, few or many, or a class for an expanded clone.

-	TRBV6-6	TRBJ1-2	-	TGTGCCAGCAGTTACGGAGCCAAATTCTCGAACTATGGCTACACCTTC	CASSYGAKFSNYGYTF
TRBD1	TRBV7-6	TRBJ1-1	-	TGTGCCAGCAGCTTACTGGAGACAGGGATCACTGAAGCTTTCTTT	CASSLLETGITEAFF
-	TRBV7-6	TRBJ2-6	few	TGTGCCAGCAGCTTAGCAGGGGCGACGGGCTTAAGCTGGGCCAACGTCCTGACTTTC	CASSLAGATGLSWANVLTF
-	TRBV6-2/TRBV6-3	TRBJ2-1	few	TGTGCCAGCAGTTACAGGGAGGTGTTCTTC	CASSYREVFF
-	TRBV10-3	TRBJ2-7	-	TGTGCCATCAGGGGCCTTAACCACGAGCAGTACTTC	CAIRGLNHEQYF
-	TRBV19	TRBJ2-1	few	TGTGCCAGTACCCCTTCGATGGGCTCCGGCTCCTACAATGAGCAGTTCTTC	CASTPSMGSGSYNEQFF
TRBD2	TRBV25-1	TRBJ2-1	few	TGTGCCAGCACCGGGGGGGGGACTGAGCAGTTCTTC	CASTGGGTEQFF
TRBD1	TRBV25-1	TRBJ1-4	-	TGTGCCAGCAGCGGTAGACAGGGTGGTGAAAAACTGTTTTTT	CASSGRQGGEKLFF
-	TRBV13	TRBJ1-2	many	TGTGCCAGCAGCTTGGGGGGGGCTAACTATGGCTACACCTTC	CASSLGGANYGYTF
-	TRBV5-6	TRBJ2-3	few	TGTGCCAGCAGCTTGGCCGGTACCACATTCGATACGCAGTATTTT	CASSLAGTTFDTQYF
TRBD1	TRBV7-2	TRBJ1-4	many	TGTGCCAGCAGCCAGGGGGGGGCTAATGAAAAACTGTTTTTT	CASSQGGANEKLFF
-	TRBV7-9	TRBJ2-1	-	TGTGCCAGCAGCCGCGTACTAGGAGTAGGCGAGCAGTTCTTC	CASSRVLGVGEQFF
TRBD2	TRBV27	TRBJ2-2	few	TGTGCCAGCAGTTTTGAAGCGGGGGCCCTTAACACCGGGGAGCTGTTTTTT	CASSFEAGALNTGELFF
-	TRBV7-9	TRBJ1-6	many	TGTGCCAGCAGAGTTACCCTAGGGGTTGCGATATCACCCCTCCACTTT	CASRVTLGVAISPLHF
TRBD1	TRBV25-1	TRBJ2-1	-	TGTGCCAGCAGTAACCGGGACAGCCTTTGGAATGAGCAGTTCTTC	CASSNRDSLWNEQFF
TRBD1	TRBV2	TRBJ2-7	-	TGTGCCAGCGGGGAGGGACAGGGTCTTGTCGAGCAGTACTTC	CASGEGQGLVEQYF
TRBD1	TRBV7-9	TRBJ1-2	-	TGTGCCAGCAGCTTAGGCAGGGGGTTGCATGGCTACACCTTC	CASSLGRGLHGYTF
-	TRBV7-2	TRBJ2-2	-	TGTGCCAGCAGCTATCTAGCGAGGGGGAACACCGGGGAGCTGTTTTTT	CASSYLARGNTGELFF